These 14 T cell receptor beta chains came from one sample sequenced in a study of blood T cells in healthy people across ages. The second PCR ran roughly 6 to 11 cycles with a sample-barcoded 5' primer and J-beta primers. TCRdb reprocessed the 5' RACE reads via MiXCR and lists one record per CDR3 protein. This sample carries roughly 550,000 distinct CDR3 sequences, 20% to 30% of them seen once, and the ten largest clones take around 10%. The same data also went into a second study, on T cells of mothers and their children.

Specimen: blood. The receptors originated from a boy younger than 18 in good health.

This clonotype was seen a few times. J is TRBJ2-7 and V is TRBV10-2; 7 bases agree with TRBD2. The CDR3 covers 14 residues. The trim removed 8 bases at V and 3 bases at J, leaving 10 bases unmatched. CDR1 and CDR2 from the germline V gene are WSHSY and SAAADI. In DNA, the CDR3 is TGCGCCAGCCGAGCTAGTGGGACTAACTACGAGCAGTACTTC. Translating gives CASRASGTNYEQYF.

The chain employs TRBV15 and TRBJ1-5; D uncertain. V dropped 1 base and J dropped 7 bases, with 11 bases sitting between them. This CDR3 is 14 amino acids long. Germline loops: CDR1 LNHNV, CDR2 YYDKDF (reference sequence). In DNA form, the CDR3 reads TGTGCCACCAGCAGAGTCCCGTTGTACCAGCCCCAGCATTTT. Residues: CATSRVPLYQPQHF.

In its sample, this clonotype was seen a few times. The chain links TRBV5-1 to TRBJ2-7; the D is unclear. Per the germline V gene, CDR1 is SGHRS and CDR2 is YFSETQ. The V end was cut by 0 bases, the J end by 2 bases, with 6 bases between. This CDR3 has 13 amino acids. DNA of the CDR3: TGCGCCAGCAGCTTGGGGACGACCTACGAGCAGTACTTC. It encodes CASSLGTTYEQYF.

This chain links TRBV7-9 with TRBJ1-4; 9 bases are a match to TRBD1. This CDR3 comprises 14 residues. From germline, CDR1 is SEHNR and CDR2 FQNEAQ (reference sequence). V lost 5 bases to trimming and J lost 8 bases; unmatched junction nucleotides: 6. CDR3 protein: CASSPQGAREKLFF. CDR3 nucleotides: TGTGCCAGCAGCCCACAGGGGGCTCGGGAAAAACTGTTTTTT.

This clonotype was seen a single time. This chain links TRBV9 with TRBJ2-3; 10 bases are shared with TRBD1. Germline lookup yields CDR1 SGDLS and CDR2 YYNGEE. Losses at the gene ends were 3 bases for V and 3 bases for J; bases not matched to a gene: 7. This CDR3 comprises 16 residues. The CDR3 sequence is CASSAGQGVGTDTQYF. The CDR3 nucleotides are TGTGCCAGCAGCGCAGGACAGGGGGTGGGAACAGATACGCAGTATTTT.

The table lists this clonotype with a few counts. This chain joins TRBV29-1 and TRBJ1-2, with D tentatively TRBD1 (5 bases). Germline loops: CDR1 SQVTM, CDR2 ANQGSEA. V lost 4 bases, J lost 5 bases, and 20 bases lay in between. The CDR3 length is 15 residues. The CDR3 spells CSVVKRRGWKYGYTF. DNA for the CDR3: TGCAGCGTTGTCAAGCGCCGGGGGTGGAAGTATGGCTACACCTTC.

This clonotype has more than one count but fewer than ten. This chain joins TRBV7-9 and TRBJ2-3; D ambiguous. Germline V CDR1 and CDR2: SEHNR, FQNEAQ (reference sequence). The CDR3 is made up of 14 amino acids. The V end was cut by 6 bases, the J end by 3 bases, with 13 bases between. In nucleotides, the CDR3 is TGTGCCAGCAGGGGTCGGTACGAGACAGATACGCAGTATTTT. This codes for CASRGRYETDTQYF.

The chain combines TRBV5-1 with TRBJ1-1; the match to TRBD1 covers 7 bases. V dropped 1 base and J dropped 2; count of bases not matched to a gene: 5. CDR3 length equals 15 residues. In germline, CDR1 is SGHRS, CDR2 YFSETQ. This CDR3 reads CASSLRQGVNTEAFF. The CDR3 nucleotides are TGCGCCAGCAGCTTGCGCCAGGGGGTTAACACTGAAGCTTTCTTT.

The chain links TRBV10-3 to TRBJ1-5; D is perhaps TRBD1 (5 bases). V was cut by 10 bases and J by 4 bases, with 20 bases left in between. The CDR3 runs to 15 residues. CDR1 is ENHRY and CDR2 is SYGVKD in the germline V gene. CDR3 coding DNA: TGTGCCACCCAACTCGGGACTTCCATGAATCAGCCCCAGCATTTT. Protein: CATQLGTSMNQPQHF.

The V and J genes are TRBV7-2 and TRBJ2-5; either TRBD1 or TRBD2 may fit D (6 bases each). Germline CDR1 and CDR2: SGHTA and FQGNSA. The V end lost 1 base, the J end lost 2 bases, and 20 bases lay between the germline ends. The CDR3 has 18 residues. CDR3: CASSLEGGWGATQETQYF. In nucleotides, the CDR3 is TGTGCCAGCAGCTTAGAGGGTGGATGGGGGGCCACTCAAGAGACCCAGTACTTC.

This clonotype was picked up a small number of times. The chain recombines TRBV27 with TRBJ2-5; TRBD1 matches at 8 bases. The J call may be mistaken, given a closer DNA end match to TRBJ2-7. CDR1 and CDR2 from the germline V gene are MNHEY and SMNVEV (reference sequence). CDR3 length equals 14 residues. As DNA, the CDR3 is TGTGCCAGCAGTGTGACAGGGGTTGTCTACGAGCAGTACTTC. This sequence encodes CASSVTGVVYEQYF.

The gene calls are TRBV28 and TRBJ1-1; the match to TRBD1 covers 9 bases. The CDR3 is 14 amino acids. Trimming removed 9 bases from V and 5 bases from J; junction bases left unmatched: 10. Per germline, CDR1 MDHEN and CDR2 SYDVKM. As DNA, the CDR3 is TGTGCCAGTAGGAAACCCGGGACAGGGACTGAAGCTTTCTTT. Translation: CASRKPGTGTEAFF.

This clonotype showed up just a few times. V usage is TRBV11-2 and J usage is TRBJ2-7, with 9 bases matching TRBD2. This CDR3 is 17 amino acids long. The V gene end was trimmed by 0 bases and the J gene end by 3 bases; junction bases not matched to a gene: 9. Germline V CDR1 and CDR2: SGHAT, FQNNGV. In DNA, the CDR3 is TGTGCCAGCAGCTTAGATGGTCGGCGGGAGGGTTTCTACGAGCAGTACTTC. Translation gives CASSLDGRREGFYEQYF.

The CDR3 region is CSVESSGNNEQFF. The DNA for the CDR3 is TGCAGCGTTGAGTCTAGCGGAAACAATGAGCAGTTCTTC. J is TRBJ2-5 and V is TRBV29-1; 7 positions agree with TRBD2. The closer fit of TRBJ2-1 to the DNA end suggests the J call may be wrong. Germline CDR1 SQVTM, CDR2 ANQGSEA. The length of the CDR3 is 13 residues.